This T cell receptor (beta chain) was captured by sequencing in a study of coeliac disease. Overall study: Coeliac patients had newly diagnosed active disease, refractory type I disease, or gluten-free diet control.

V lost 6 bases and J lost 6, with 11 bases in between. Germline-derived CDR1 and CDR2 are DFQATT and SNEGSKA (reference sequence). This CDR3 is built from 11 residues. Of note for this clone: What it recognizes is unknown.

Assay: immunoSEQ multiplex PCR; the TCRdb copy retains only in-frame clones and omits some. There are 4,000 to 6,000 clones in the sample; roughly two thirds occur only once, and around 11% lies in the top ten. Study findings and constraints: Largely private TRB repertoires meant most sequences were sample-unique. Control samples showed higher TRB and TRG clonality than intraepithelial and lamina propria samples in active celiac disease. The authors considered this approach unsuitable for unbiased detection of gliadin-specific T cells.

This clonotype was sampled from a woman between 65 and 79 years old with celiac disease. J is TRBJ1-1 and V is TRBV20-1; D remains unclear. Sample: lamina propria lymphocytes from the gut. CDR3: CSALDFPEAFF. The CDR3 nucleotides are TGCAGTGCCTTGGACTTCCCTGAAGCTTTCTTT.